The text below deals with one TCR beta chain. The target antigen is unknown. Germline V gene lookup returns CDR1 DFQATT and CDR2 SNEGSKA (reference sequence). The CDR3 runs to 14 residues. The V end lost 7 bases, the J end lost 0 bases, and 14 bases lay between the germline ends. Healthy individuals of Caucasian origin from Russia, aged about 6 to 100, served as donors. This sample is drawn from a study of blood T cells in healthy people across ages. Whole-study results and caveats: A roughly linear age-dependent decrease characterized TCR beta diversity per million T cells. A greater number of naive CD4+ cells and higher diversity distinguished long-lived donors from aged donors.

For the second PCR, which ran for roughly 6 to 12 cycles, a sample-barcoded 5' primer and a J-beta primer mix were used. Each cDNA molecule received a tag from a template-switch adaptor that had 12 random nucleotides. TCRdb re-called the 5' RACE reads through MiXCR, storing one row per CDR3 protein. The sample has some 1.4 million distinct CDR3 sequences; roughly 40% are singletons. The source of this sequence is a woman aged 18-35 years in good health. The chain recombines TRBV20-1 with TRBJ2-3; D unresolved. Material: blood. The CDR3 loop is CSGVATSSTDTQYF. CDR3 sequence (DNA): TGCAGTGGCGTGGCGACATCTAGCACAGATACGCAGTATTTT.